In this sample, the clone carrying this T cell receptor (beta chain) turned up once. What it recognizes is unknown. The sample originates from a study of OX40 agonist ivuxolimab in advanced cancers. On the study more broadly: Given to patients was ivuxolimab, an agonistic anti-OX40 (CD134) antibody. Prior therapy, whether anti-PD-1, anti-PD-L1 or anti-CTLA-4, was allowed, and approximately 40% had some. Study-wide results and limits: It was also the case that some nonresponders had low normalized T-cell clonal expansion. Relative to CD4+ cells, CD8+ T cells on average had more expanded clones.

The data were produced by immunoSEQ multiplex PCR, yet TCRdb's version contains in-frame clones alone and is incomplete. The sample lists about 72,000 clones, roughly 80% occurring once. V lost 2 bases and J lost 5, with 12 bases in between. The CDR3 runs to 14 residues. Per germline, CDR1 LGHNA and CDR2 YSLEER. The receptor was derived from an adult with an advanced solid tumor such as melanoma, head and neck, liver or kidney cancer. This material consisted of CD4+ or CD8+ T cells sorted from blood, taken in a trial of the OX40 agonist ivuxolimab. V gene TRBV4-3 combines with J gene TRBJ2-5, with D possibly matching TRBD1 (6 bases). The CDR3 sequence: CASSQNTGRETQYF. The DNA for the CDR3 is TGCGCCAGCAGCCAAAATACAGGGCGGGAGACCCAGTACTTC.